A selection of T cell receptor beta chains follows, all from one sample in a study of cytomegalovirus exposure and HLA in healthy donors. The method was immunoSEQ multiplex PCR; TCRdb's version includes in-frame clones alone and lacks a portion of them. Of more than 100,000 clones in the sample, about 74% were seen once. Sequencing was carried out using PBMCs. These TCRs come from a woman in her forties or fifties in good health and CMV-seropositive. Each CDR3 is given with its conserved first and last residue. The D gene is left open where the match is weak. Some rows mark clone size as missing; the rest say once, few, many or name a class of expanded clone.

j_call,cdr3_length,clone_size,v_call,d_call,cdr3_nt,cdr3_aa
TRBJ1-4,13,.,TRBV18,.,TGTGCCAGCTCACCCTCCAAGGGCAGCGGAGGGCTTTTT,CASSPSKGSGGLF
TRBJ2-2,16,.,TRBV25-1,TRBD1,TGTGCCAGCAGTGCCGGGACAGGGTCGTACACCGGGGAGCTGTTTTTT,CASSAGTGSYTGELFF
TRBJ2-3,11,.,TRBV20-1,.,TGCAGTGCTTCCCACACAGATACGCAGTATTTT,CSASHTDTQYF
TRBJ1-4,13,few,TRBV7-9,.,TGTGCCAGCAGCTTGACAGTTAATGAAAAACTGTTTTTT,CASSLTVNEKLFF
TRBJ1-6,17,few,TRBV7-6,TRBD1,TGTGCCAGCAGCCGGAACCCAGGACAGGTTGGGAATTCACCCCTCCACTTT,CASSRNPGQVGNSPLHF
TRBJ1-1,13,.,TRBV11-3,.,TGTGCCAGCAGCTTAGCCAGGAACACTGAAGCTTTCTTT,CASSLARNTEAFF
TRBJ2-3,16,.,TRBV6-1,TRBD2,TGTGCCAGCAGTGAACCAGCAGGACTAGCGGCAGATACGCAGTATTTT,CASSEPAGLAADTQYF
TRBJ2-7,18,few,TRBV9,TRBD2,TGTGCCAGCAGCGTTGGACTAGCGGGGGAGTTGAGCTCCTACGAGCAGTACTTC,CASSVGLAGELSSYEQYF
TRBJ1-2,13,.,TRBV10-3,TRBD1,TGTGCCACCGGGGACAGCTTCAACTATGGCTACACCTTC,CATGDSFNYGYTF
TRBJ1-2,11,.,TRBV30,.,TGTGCCTTGGGAGTGGGCTATGGCTACACCTTC,CALGVGYGYTF
TRBJ2-7,15,.,TRBV15,TRBD1,TGTGCCACCGCCGAGCCCGGGACAGACTCCTACGAGCAGTACTTC,CATAEPGTDSYEQYF
TRBJ2-3,14,.,TRBV4-1,.,TGCGCCAGCAGCCAGCAGGCCTTCACAGATACGCAGTATTTT,CASSQQAFTDTQYF
TRBJ1-4,14,.,TRBV5-4,.,TGTGCCAGCAGCTACGACGGGAGGAATGAAAAACTGTTTTTT,CASSYDGRNEKLFF
TRBJ2-3,16,.,TRBV11-2,TRBD1,TGTGCCAGCAGCTACCTACAGGGGGTCCGAATGGATACGCAGTATTTT,CASSYLQGVRMDTQYF
TRBJ2-1,13,.,TRBV6-5,.,TGTGCCAGCAGGCTCGACCGACTCCGGGAGCAGTTCTTC,CASRLDRLREQFF
TRBJ2-2,14,.,TRBV25-1,TRBD1,TGTGCCAGCAAAAGGACAGGGGTCACCGGGGAGCTGTTTTTT,CASKRTGVTGELFF
TRBJ2-1,13,.,TRBV14,TRBD2,TGTGCCAGCAGCCCTATGCGGGGGGGAAGACAGTTCTTC,CASSPMRGGRQFF
TRBJ2-5,13,.,TRBV13,TRBD1,TGTGCCAGCAGCCAGGACAGGGGAAAGACCCAGTACTTC,CASSQDRGKTQYF
TRBJ2-1,13,.,TRBV5-1,.,TGCGCCAGCAGCTTGGTCGGGAAGGAAGAGCAGTTCTTC,CASSLVGKEEQFF
TRBJ2-3,17,.,TRBV15,TRBD2,TGTGCCACCAGCAGGACCCTTACTAGCGGGGGGGCCGGTACGCAGTATTTT,CATSRTLTSGGAGTQYF
TRBJ1-4,13,few,TRBV11-3,.,TGTGCCAGCAAAGGGGCAACTAATGAAAAACTGTTTTTT,CASKGATNEKLFF
TRBJ2-7,13,.,TRBV30,.,TGTGCCTGGAGGCCGGGGGTCTCCTACGAGCAGTACTTC,CAWRPGVSYEQYF
TRBJ2-5,13,.,TRBV29-1,.,TGCAGCGTTGGGGTGGGGGGGCCGGAGGCCCAGTACTTC,CSVGVGGPEAQYF
TRBJ2-7,14,few,TRBV6-6,TRBD1,TGTGCCAGCACTCCAGGGGGTTTGGGAAACGAGCAGTACTTC,CASTPGGLGNEQYF
TRBJ2-5,15,.,TRBV5-6,.,TGTGCCAGCAGCGCACCAACAGGAGGGCTGGAGACCCAGTACTTC,CASSAPTGGLETQYF
TRBJ1-1,16,few,TRBV7-8,.,TGTGCCAGCAGCGAGAGGAGGGAGGTCAGGCAAACTGAAGCTTTCTTT,CASSERREVRQTEAFF
TRBJ1-6,15,.,TRBV6-5,.,TGTGCCAGCAGTTACGCAACAGGTTTTGAGTCACCCCTCCACTTT,CASSYATGFESPLHF
TRBJ1-2,17,.,TRBV7-9,.,TGTGCCAGCAGCCCGCTGGAAGGGCGGGGGCGCGGGTATGGCTACACCTTC,CASSPLEGRGRGYGYTF
TRBJ2-7,14,.,TRBV5-5,.,TGTGCCAGCAATACTGCCGGGACAACCAACGAGCAGTACTTC,CASNTAGTTNEQYF
TRBJ1-3,11,once,TRBV10-1,.,TGCGCCAGCAGTGACCGTAGCACCATATATTTT,CASSDRSTIYF
TRBJ2-7,13,once,TRBV7-2,TRBD2,TGTGCCAGCAGCGCCCGTCGGGGGGACGAGCAGTACTTC,CASSARRGDEQYF
TRBJ2-3,18,.,TRBV7-8,TRBD2,TGTGCCAGCAGCCCTCGGGGAGGGGTAATCCCCTCTACAGATACGCAGTATTTT,CASSPRGGVIPSTDTQYF
TRBJ2-7,12,.,TRBV27,TRBD1,TGTGCCAGCCGGGACAGGGCTTACGAGCAGTACTTC,CASRDRAYEQYF
TRBJ1-5,14,few,TRBV6-1,.,TGTGCCAGCACAGTAGACAGTATCAATCAGCCCCAGCATTTT,CASTVDSINQPQHF
TRBJ2-7,13,once,TRBV2,TRBD1,TGTGCCAGCAGTCAACAGGGGGCCCACGAGCAGTACTTC,CASSQQGAHEQYF
TRBJ2-3,16,.,TRBV29-1,TRBD2,TGCAGCGTTGTTGTCCCGACTAGCGGGGCTACAGATACGCAGTATTTT,CSVVVPTSGATDTQYF
TRBJ2-6,15,.,TRBV21-1,.,TGTGCCCTCCAAAGGGGGGGTTCTGGGGCCAACGTCCTGACTTTC,CALQRGGSGANVLTF
TRBJ2-5,14,.,TRBV11-2,TRBD1,TGTGCCAGCAGCTTAAGACAGGGTTACGAGACCCAGTACTTC,CASSLRQGYETQYF
TRBJ1-6,14,.,TRBV4-3,.,TGCGCCAGCAGCCAAGCGACAGGAACCTCACCCCTCCACTTT,CASSQATGTSPLHF
TRBJ2-7,15,.,TRBV19,TRBD1,TGTGCCAGTAGTCAAGAGGACAGGGGAGCTTACGAGCAGTACTTC,CASSQEDRGAYEQYF
TRBJ1-4,13,.,TRBV6-5,.,TGTGCCAGCAGTTACCGGAGGAATGAAAAACTGTTTTTT,CASSYRRNEKLFF
TRBJ1-1,15,.,TRBV6-1,.,TGTGCCAGCAGTTCCGATCCACAGGGGAACACTGAAGCTTTCTTT,CASSSDPQGNTEAFF
TRBJ2-1,14,.,TRBV5-1,TRBD1,TGCGCCAGCAGGAGGGCAGGGGGACACAATGAGCAGTTCTTC,CASRRAGGHNEQFF
TRBJ1-2,12,once,TRBV6-1,TRBD1,TGTGCCAGCAACCAGGGGGCAGGTGGCTACCCCTTC,CASNQGAGGYPF
TRBJ2-7,16,.,TRBV10-3,.,TGTGCCATCAGTGAGGCGATCGGACAGTCCCCCTACGAGCAGTACTTC,CAISEAIGQSPYEQYF
TRBJ2-5,14,few,TRBV14,.,TGTGCCAGCAGCCAAGTGTATGGGGGGGCCACCCAGTACTTC,CASSQVYGGATQYF
TRBJ2-7,15,.,TRBV5-1,.,TGCGCCAGCAGCCCTGACAGGATCAGCTCCTACGAGCAGTACTTC,CASSPDRISSYEQYF